This TCR beta chain was sequenced for a study of T-cell memory formation after mild COVID-19. The V end lost 4 bases, the J end lost 5 bases, and 18 bases lay between the germline ends. The CDR3 runs to 15 residues. Looked up from germline, CDR1 is SGHRS and CDR2 is YFSETQ. The study's findings and limits: Second-wave clones peaking on day 37 lacked confirmed SARS-CoV-2 specificity.

About this clonotype itself: Its antigen remains unidentified.

Via MiXCR, TCRdb re-called the 5' RACE reads, giving one row per CDR3 protein. The sample carries 150,000 to 200,000 distinct CDR3 sequences, 11% recorded once. This receptor was obtained from a man in his late teens or twenties who had mild COVID-19 (a few samples of this study predate the infection). Cell type and time point are not known. Sequencing was done on a sample of PBMCs or a T cell subset sorted from them (not recorded which). The chain joins TRBV5-1 to TRBJ1-1; D perhaps matches TRBD1 (5 bases). The CDR3 reads CASSPAGDSTTEAFF. The DNA of the CDR3 is TGCGCCAGCAGCCCGGCGGGGGATTCAACAACTGAAGCTTTCTTT.